Listed below are T cell receptor beta chains from one sample, sequenced in a study of blood T cell repertoires in COVID-19. Libraries were prepared by immunoSEQ multiplex PCR; TCRdb keeps only in-frame clonotypes and omits some of them. The sample has some 73,000 clones, roughly 84% seen once. Sequences were obtained from peripheral blood. Every receptor here comes from a human donor in a cohort sampled during active COVID-19. The CDR3 runs from the conserved cysteine through the conserved F or W. Each record gives: V gene, J gene, clone size, D gene, CDR3 protein, CDR3 DNA. D genes are given only for firm matches. The size entry is marked missing in some rows and otherwise reads once, few, many or a size class.

V gene: TRBV7-9; J gene: TRBJ1-3; clone size: few; D gene: .; CDR3 protein: CASSLAPGNTIYF; CDR3 DNA: TGTGCCAGCAGCTTAGCTCCAGGAAACACCATATATTTT
V gene: TRBV4-2; J gene: TRBJ1-1; clone size: few; D gene: TRBD1; CDR3 protein: CASSQEEGATEAFF; CDR3 DNA: TGTGCCAGCAGCCAAGAAGAGGGGGCGACTGAAGCTTTCTTT
V gene: TRBV28; J gene: TRBJ2-7; clone size: .; D gene: .; CDR3 protein: CASSLSSGGHEQYF; CDR3 DNA: TGTGCCAGCAGTTTATCGTCCGGGGGGCACGAGCAGTACTTC
V gene: TRBV12-3/TRBV12-4; J gene: TRBJ1-5; clone size: .; D gene: .; CDR3 protein: CASSFRRRAQHF; CDR3 DNA: TGTGCCAGCAGTTTCCGCCGCCGGGCCCAGCATTTT
V gene: TRBV7-8; J gene: TRBJ2-5; clone size: .; D gene: TRBD2; CDR3 protein: CASSPDPGLVQETQYF; CDR3 DNA: TGTGCCAGCAGCCCTGATCCGGGACTAGTACAAGAGACCCAGTACTTC
V gene: TRBV5-1; J gene: TRBJ2-5; clone size: .; D gene: .; CDR3 protein: CASSWMRVGETQYF; CDR3 DNA: TGCGCCAGCAGCTGGATGAGGGTAGGAGAGACCCAGTACTTC
V gene: TRBV19; J gene: TRBJ2-1; clone size: .; D gene: TRBD1; CDR3 protein: CASTMTDRGSYNEQFF; CDR3 DNA: TGTGCCAGTACCATGACCGACAGGGGGTCCTACAATGAGCAGTTCTTC
V gene: TRBV5-6; J gene: TRBJ1-2; clone size: .; D gene: .; CDR3 protein: CASSSTEIRGYTF; CDR3 DNA: TGTGCCAGCAGCTCTACAGAGATTCGGGGCTACACCTTC
V gene: TRBV6-5; J gene: TRBJ2-7; clone size: .; D gene: .; CDR3 protein: CASSSGQRYEQYF; CDR3 DNA: TGTGCCAGCAGTTCAGGACAGCGCTACGAGCAGTACTTC
V gene: TRBV29-1; J gene: TRBJ2-1; clone size: .; D gene: TRBD1; CDR3 protein: CSVMTGTDTREQFF; CDR3 DNA: TGCAGCGTTATGACCGGGACAGATACAAGAGAGCAGTTCTTC
V gene: TRBV6-5; J gene: TRBJ1-3; clone size: .; D gene: .; CDR3 protein: CASSYSVPSRGNTIYF; CDR3 DNA: TGTGCCAGCAGTTACTCGGTCCCTTCACGGGGAAACACCATATATTTT
V gene: TRBV10-3; J gene: TRBJ2-1; clone size: .; D gene: TRBD2; CDR3 protein: CAISEIGASGASSYNEQFF; CDR3 DNA: TGTGCCATCAGTGAGATAGGGGCTAGCGGGGCTAGCTCCTACAATGAGCAGTTCTTC
V gene: TRBV4-3; J gene: TRBJ2-5; clone size: .; D gene: .; CDR3 protein: CASSQDSQLETQYF; CDR3 DNA: TGCGCCAGCAGCCAAGATTCGCAGTTGGAGACCCAGTACTTC
V gene: TRBV28; J gene: TRBJ1-4; clone size: .; D gene: .; CDR3 protein: CASSFQGSTNEKLFF; CDR3 DNA: TGTGCCAGCAGTTTTCAGGGGTCAACTAATGAAAAACTGTTTTTT
V gene: TRBV19; J gene: TRBJ1-6; clone size: .; D gene: TRBD1; CDR3 protein: CAARDRPNSPLHF; CDR3 DNA: TGTGCCGCCCGGGACAGGCCCAATTCACCCCTCCACTTT
V gene: TRBV14; J gene: TRBJ2-7; clone size: .; D gene: TRBD1; CDR3 protein: CASSQGQGGSYEQYF; CDR3 DNA: TGTGCCAGCAGCCAAGGACAGGGGGGCTCCTACGAGCAGTACTTC
V gene: TRBV14; J gene: TRBJ2-3; clone size: .; D gene: .; CDR3 protein: CASSLLAGSVTDTQYF; CDR3 DNA: TGTGCCAGCAGCTTGCTGGCAGGGTCGGTGACAGATACGCAGTATTTT
V gene: TRBV12-3/TRBV12-4; J gene: TRBJ1-1; clone size: .; D gene: .; CDR3 protein: CASSFPQLEAFF; CDR3 DNA: TGTGCCAGCAGTTTCCCCCAATTGGAAGCTTTCTTT
V gene: TRBV27; J gene: TRBJ2-7; clone size: .; D gene: .; CDR3 protein: CASSWNSAYEQYF; CDR3 DNA: TGTGCCAGCAGTTGGAACAGTGCCTACGAGCAGTACTTC
V gene: TRBV7-9; J gene: TRBJ2-5; clone size: .; D gene: TRBD1; CDR3 protein: CASSPPFQGVRSETQYF; CDR3 DNA: TGTGCCAGCAGCCCGCCCTTTCAGGGGGTGCGGTCCGAGACCCAGTACTTC
V gene: TRBV5-6; J gene: TRBJ2-7; clone size: .; D gene: .; CDR3 protein: CASSFRGAAYEQYF; CDR3 DNA: TGTGCCAGCAGCTTCCGGGGGGCAGCTTACGAGCAGTACTTC
V gene: TRBV10-3; J gene: TRBJ2-5; clone size: .; D gene: .; CDR3 protein: CAISEAVGGQETQYF; CDR3 DNA: TGTGCCATCAGTGAGGCTGTAGGGGGCCAAGAGACCCAGTACTTC
V gene: TRBV10-1; J gene: TRBJ2-6; clone size: .; D gene: .; CDR3 protein: CASSPGPGANVLTF; CDR3 DNA: TGCGCCAGCAGTCCGGGTCCTGGGGCCAACGTCCTGACTTTC
V gene: TRBV27; J gene: TRBJ2-7; clone size: .; D gene: TRBD1; CDR3 protein: CASSSNRGRVFYEQYF; CDR3 DNA: TGTGCCAGCAGTTCAAACAGGGGGCGCGTTTTCTACGAGCAGTACTTC